These 21 T cell receptor beta chains share one sample of origin, sequenced in a study of blood T cell repertoires in COVID-19. Clones were sequenced by immunoSEQ multiplex PCR, and TCRdb holds only the in-frame ones, with some missing. Seen here are about 100,000 clones, roughly 85% observed once, and the top ten hold about 1.7%. The specimen was peripheral blood. The receptors were gathered from a woman in her 70s with active or convalescent COVID-19.

This chain connects TRBV25-1 to TRBJ1-4; D not certain. The CDR3 contains 13 residues. Germline CDR1 and CDR2: MGHDK and SYGVNS. V gave up 3 bases and J gave up 7 bases, with 9 bases separating them. DNA for the CDR3: TGTGCCAGCAGTGAGGAGGCCCTTGAAAAACTGTTTTTT. It codes for CASSEEALEKLFF.

The chain is built from TRBV29-1 and TRBJ2-7, with D maybe TRBD2 (5 bases). The CDR3 spans 11 residues. Trimming took off 5 bases at V and 6 bases at J, with 11 bases between the two ends. In germline, CDR1 is SQVTM, CDR2 ANQGSEA. CDR3 nucleotides: TGCAGCGTTACGGGGATGGGCGAGCAGTACTTC. Encoded protein: CSVTGMGEQYF.

In this sample, this clone turned up a few times. The chain links TRBV3-1 (or the pseudogene TRBV3-2) to TRBJ2-1; D ambiguous. From germline, CDR1 is LGHDT and CDR2 YNNKEL (reference sequence). Trimming removed 5 bases from V and 10 bases from J, with 12 bases in between. The CDR3 extends over 12 amino acids. CDR3 bases: TGTGCCAGCAGCTTAAATACTCGGGAGCAGTTCTTC. Translated, it gives CASSLNTREQFF.

The chain couples TRBV3-1 (or the pseudogene TRBV3-2) to TRBJ1-5; D call uncertain. Between the trimmed V and J ends, which lost 0 bases and 3 bases, there was a span of 6 bases. CDR1 and CDR2 from the germline V gene are LGHDT and YNNKEL (reference sequence). The CDR3 spans 14 residues. Here the CDR3 DNA reads TGTGCCAGCAGCCAAGACGGTTCCAATCAGCCCCAGCATTTT. Amino acids: CASSQDGSNQPQHF.

The chain combines TRBV2 with TRBJ1-4; the match to TRBD1 covers 9 bases. The CDR3 extends over 14 amino acids. Germline assignment: CDR1 SNHLY and CDR2 FYNNEI. J gave up 7 bases and V 3 bases, and 3 bases lay outside the gene matches. The CDR3 region is CASSEWTGVEKLFF. The CDR3 DNA reads TGTGCCAGCAGTGAGTGGACAGGGGTTGAAAAACTGTTTTTT.

This clone was observed a handful of times. The V gene is TRBV5-4, the J gene TRBJ1-3, with unresolved D. V gave up 4 bases and J gave up 3 bases, with 8 bases separating them. CDR1 is SGHNT, CDR2 YYREEE, per germline (reference sequence). The length of the CDR3 is 13 residues. CDR3 coding DNA: TGTGCCAGCAGCCGGGAGTATGGAAACACCATATATTTT. Amino acid sequence: CASSREYGNTIYF.

The chain carries TRBV9 and TRBJ2-3, with D perhaps matching TRBD2 (5 bases). The CDR3 loop spans 14 amino acids. Trimming took 2 bases from V and 0 from J, leaving 7 bases between them. The V gene's germline CDR1 is SGDLS and CDR2 YYNGEE. The CDR3 coding sequence is TGTGCCAGCAGCGTCGGGGTTAGCACAGATACGCAGTATTTT. This translates into CASSVGVSTDTQYF.

The J gene is TRBJ2-3, the V gene TRBV6-4; D gene uncertain. Germline CDR1 and CDR2: MRHNA and SNTAGT. CDR3 size: 13 residues. Trimming removed 2 bases at V and 2 bases at J, with 5 bases between. The CDR3 bases are TGTGCCAGCAGTGACCAATTCACAGATACGCAGTATTTT. Its translation is CASSDQFTDTQYF.

The CDR3 reads CASSGEPGAQSGNTIYF. In DNA form, the CDR3 reads TGTGCCAGCAGCGGAGAACCAGGGGCCCAATCTGGAAACACCATATATTTT. V and J are TRBV9 and TRBJ1-3, with D possibly being TRBD1 (6 bases). The CDR3 has 17 amino acids. V dropped 3 bases and J dropped 1 base, with 17 bases sitting between them. Germline values: CDR1 SGDLS, CDR2 YYNGEE. The variable domain in full, with the rest retrieved from reference TRBV9 and TRBJ1-3, is DSGVTQTPKHLITATGQRVTLRCSPRSGDLSVYWYQQSLDQGLQFLIQYYNGEERAKGNILERFSAQQFPDLHSELNLSSLELGDSALYFCASSGEPGAQSGNTIYFGEGSWLTVV.

V and J are TRBV27 and TRBJ1-1, with 8 bases matching TRBD1. With 4 bases clipped from V and 10 bases from J, the junction kept 5 bases outside the gene matches. The CDR3 is 12 residues long. Germline V gene lookup returns CDR1 MNHEY and CDR2 SMNVEV (reference sequence). The CDR3 bases are TGTGCCAGCAGTTCAGACAGGGGTGCAGCTTTCTTT. It specifies CASSSDRGAAFF.

V usage is TRBV7-9 and J usage is TRBJ2-3, with D unresolved. Germline V gene data show CDR1 as SEHNR and CDR2 as FQNEAQ (reference sequence). V lost 2 bases and J lost 3, with 3 bases in between. The CDR3 spans 12 residues. CDR3 in DNA: TGTGCCAGCAGCTTATCGACAGATACGCAGTATTTT. Translation gives CASSLSTDTQYF. The whole variable domain, filled in from reference TRBV7-9 and TRBJ2-3, reads DTGVSQNPRHKITKRGQNVTFRCDPISEHNRLYWYRQTLGQGPEFLTYFQNEAQLEKSRLLSDRFSAERPKGSFSTLEIQRTEQGDSAMYLCASSLSTDTQYFGPGTRLTVL.

The rearrangement joins TRBV19 to TRBJ2-1; 7 bases agree with TRBD1. Looked up from germline, CDR1 is LNHDA and CDR2 is SQIVND (reference sequence). The CDR3 length is 15 residues. The V gene end was trimmed by 2 bases and the J gene end by 2 bases; junction bases not matched to a gene: 3. DNA of the CDR3: TGTGCCAGTAGTATATCCGGGACAGCCTACAATGAGCAGTTCTTC. Translated: CASSISGTAYNEQFF.

In nucleotides, the CDR3 is TGTGCCAGCAGACCGCCGGGACAGACGTACAATGAGCAGTTCTTC. Protein: CASRPPGQTYNEQFF. The gene calls are TRBV28 and TRBJ2-1, with 7 bases identical to TRBD1. The V segment lost 6 bases and the J segment 4 bases; nucleotides outside the gene matches: 9. CDR3 length: 15 residues. Germline-derived CDR1 and CDR2 are MDHEN and SYDVKM.

This clone was detected a few times. The chain combines TRBV3-1 (or the pseudogene TRBV3-2) with TRBJ2-3; 11 nucleotides match TRBD2. CDR1 and CDR2 from the germline V gene are LGHDT and YNNKEL (reference sequence). V lost 1 base, J lost 3 bases, and 12 bases stayed unmatched. CDR3 size: 19 residues. CDR3 in amino acids: CASSQALTTTSGKTDTQYF. The CDR3 DNA sequence: TGTGCCAGCAGCCAAGCCCTCACCACGACTAGCGGGAAGACAGATACGCAGTATTTT.

The rearrangement links TRBV2 to TRBJ1-2, with 7 bases matching TRBD1. The CDR3 sequence is 13 residues long. The V gene's germline CDR1 is SNHLY and CDR2 FYNNEI. The V and J ends lost 5 bases and 5 bases, in that order; junction bases with no gene match: 5. The CDR3 DNA sequence: TGTGCCAGCAGTATCGGGACAGCGTATGGCTACACCTTC. This codes for CASSIGTAYGYTF.

The rearrangement joins TRBV4-1 to TRBJ1-4; 7 bases agree with TRBD1. CDR3 length: 15 residues. The V segment lost 6 bases and the J segment 3 bases; nucleotides outside the gene matches: 7. Germline V lookup: CDR1 MGHRA, CDR2 YSYEKL. The CDR3 loop is CASRQTGDANEKLFF. DNA of the CDR3: TGCGCCAGCAGACAAACAGGGGATGCTAATGAAAAACTGTTTTTT.

The CDR3 bases are TGCGCCAGCAGCTTGGGCCCAACAGGGGTGGGGAACACCATATATTTT. This gives the protein CASSLGPTGVGNTIYF. The chain is built from TRBV5-1 and TRBJ1-3; 7 bases map to TRBD1. V lost 0 bases, J lost 7 bases, and 10 bases stayed unmatched. The CDR3 length is 16 residues. Germline loops: CDR1 SGHRS, CDR2 YFSETQ.

The chain is built from TRBV6-2 or TRBV6-3 and TRBJ1-1, with 12 bases fitting TRBD1. The junction had 10 bases not matched to a gene; V was cut back by 0 bases and J by 11 bases. The CDR3 consists of 16 residues. Germline values: CDR1 MNHEY, CDR2 SVGEGT. CDR3 DNA sequence: TGTGCCAGCAGTTACTCGAAAGGGACAGGGGGCGGACGTGCTTTCTTT. Protein product: CASSYSKGTGGGRAFF.

This clone has only one observation. The chain combines TRBV4-3 with TRBJ2-3, with D hard to call. V was trimmed by 2 bases and J by 4 bases, leaving 10 bases between them. Germline V gives CDR1 LGHNA, CDR2 YSLEER. This CDR3 contains 14 residues. The CDR3 loop reads CASSQSYFSDTQYF. The CDR3 DNA reads as TGCGCCAGCAGCCAAAGTTACTTCTCAGATACGCAGTATTTT.

The chain uses TRBV3-1 (or the pseudogene TRBV3-2) and TRBJ2-7; D perhaps matches TRBD2 (5 bases). The CDR3 runs to 13 residues. V lost 6 bases and J 2 bases, leaving 11 bases between the germline ends. The germline V gene encodes CDR1 LGHDT and CDR2 YNNKEL (reference sequence). CDR3 protein: CASSPGITYEQYF. Here the CDR3 DNA reads TGTGCCAGCAGTCCGGGGATCACCTACGAGCAGTACTTC.

V usage is TRBV5-1 and J usage is TRBJ1-2; tentatively, D is TRBD1 (5 bases). CDR3 length equals 14 residues. Trimming cost V 0 bases and J 5 bases, with 11 bases left between them. Germline CDR1 is SGHRS and CDR2 is YFSETQ. The CDR3 nucleotides are TGCGCCAGCAGCTTGGCGGGGGACGGTTATGGCTACACCTTC. This encodes CASSLAGDGYGYTF. The full variable domain, with the rest looked up from reference TRBV5-1 and TRBJ1-2, is KAGVTQTPRYLIKTRGQQVTLSCSPISGHRSVSWYQQTPGQGLQFLFEYFSETQRNKGNFPGRFSGRQFSNSRSEMNVSTLELGDSALYLCASSLAGDGYGYTFGSGTRLTVV.